This TCR delta chain was sequenced for a study of gamma-delta chains in newborns, infants, children (dated by TCRdb to the late 2010s). Background for the entire study: In the study title, it is stated that polyclonal expansion of innate gammadelta T cells is driven by microbial exposure immediately after birth. Right after human newborns were born, the researchers looked at the way microbial exposure shaped their populations of innate gammadelta T cells.

The germline V gene sets CDR1 to GEAIGNYY and CDR2 to EKD. Reading from cysteine to phenylalanine, the CDR3 counts 22 amino acids. The CDR3 DNA has 66 bases and is translated from base 1. Ends trimmed: V by 0 bases, J by 0 bases; bases unmatched to a gene: 22. The listed sequencing device is Illumina MiSeq. Clonotypes were called again by TCRdb from the public reads via CATT, and duplicate nucleotide sequences were then merged into one entry. A total of about 10,000 delta-chain clones appear in this sample, roughly 8% of them only once. The top ten constitute 3.8% of the sample. This clone turned up a few times. Its antigen is unknown. Per-base qualities were not stored, and no clone one base away is much larger.

This chain is built from TRDV2 and TRDJ1; 9 central nucleotides agree with TRDD3. Sequencing was carried out using blood. This clonotype originated in a child who was a newborn, infant or young child, either healthy, febrile or measles-vaccinated (not recorded which). The bases read TGTGCCTGTGACACCGTAAGGATGCTCATTCCGGGGGATACCCAGTACACCGATAAACTCATCTTT. It translates as CACDTVRMLIPGDTQYTDKLIF.